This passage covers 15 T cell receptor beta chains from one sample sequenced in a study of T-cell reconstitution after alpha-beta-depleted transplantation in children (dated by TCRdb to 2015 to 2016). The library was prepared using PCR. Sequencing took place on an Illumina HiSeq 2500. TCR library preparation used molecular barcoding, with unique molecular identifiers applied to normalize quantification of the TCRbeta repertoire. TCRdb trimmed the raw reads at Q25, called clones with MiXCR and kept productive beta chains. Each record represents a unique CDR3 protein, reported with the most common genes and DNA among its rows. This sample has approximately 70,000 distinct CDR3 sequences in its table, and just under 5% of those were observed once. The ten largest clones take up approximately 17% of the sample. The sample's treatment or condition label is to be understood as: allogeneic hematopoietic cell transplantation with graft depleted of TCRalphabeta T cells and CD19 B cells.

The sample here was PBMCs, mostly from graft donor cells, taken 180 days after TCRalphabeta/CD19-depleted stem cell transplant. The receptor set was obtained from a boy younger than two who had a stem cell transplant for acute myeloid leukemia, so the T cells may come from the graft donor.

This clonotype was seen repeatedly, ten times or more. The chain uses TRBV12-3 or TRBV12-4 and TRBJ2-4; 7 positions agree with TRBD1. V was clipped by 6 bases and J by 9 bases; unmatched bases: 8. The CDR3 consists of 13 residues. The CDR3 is CASSNRGVGIQYF. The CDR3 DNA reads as TGTGCCAGCAGCAACAGGGGTGTAGGCATTCAGTACTTC.

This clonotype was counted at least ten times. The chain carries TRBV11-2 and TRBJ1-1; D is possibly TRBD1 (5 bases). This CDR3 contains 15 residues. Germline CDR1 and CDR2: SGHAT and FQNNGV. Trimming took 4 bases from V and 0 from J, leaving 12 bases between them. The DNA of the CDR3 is TGTGCCAGCAGCTCAAAGGCGGGGGTGAACACTGAAGCTTTCTTT. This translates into CASSSKAGVNTEAFF.

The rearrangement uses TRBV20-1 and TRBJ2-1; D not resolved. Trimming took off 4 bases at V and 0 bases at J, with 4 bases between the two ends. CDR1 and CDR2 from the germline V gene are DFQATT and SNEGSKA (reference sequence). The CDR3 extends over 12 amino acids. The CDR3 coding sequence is TGCAGTGCTACCCGCTCCTACAATGAGCAGTTCTTC. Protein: CSATRSYNEQFF.

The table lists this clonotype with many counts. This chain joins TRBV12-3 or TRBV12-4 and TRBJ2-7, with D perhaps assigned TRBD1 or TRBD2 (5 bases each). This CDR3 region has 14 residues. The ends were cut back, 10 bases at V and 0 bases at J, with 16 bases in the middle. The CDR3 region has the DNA TGTGCCACCCGCCGGGACGTGAGCTCCTACGAGCAGTACTTC. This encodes CATRRDVSSYEQYF.

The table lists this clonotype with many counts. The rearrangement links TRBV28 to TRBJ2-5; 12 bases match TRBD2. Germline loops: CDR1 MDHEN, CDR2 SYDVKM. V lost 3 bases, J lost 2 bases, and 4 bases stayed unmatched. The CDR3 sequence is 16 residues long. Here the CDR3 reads CASSFWTSGTQETQYF. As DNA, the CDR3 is TGTGCCAGCAGTTTCTGGACTAGCGGGACACAAGAGACCCAGTACTTC.

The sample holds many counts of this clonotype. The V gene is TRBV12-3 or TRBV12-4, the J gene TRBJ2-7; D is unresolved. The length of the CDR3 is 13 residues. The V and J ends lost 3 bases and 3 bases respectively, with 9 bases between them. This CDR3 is CASSLTWNYEQYF. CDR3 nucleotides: TGTGCCAGCAGTTTGACCTGGAACTACGAGCAGTACTTC.

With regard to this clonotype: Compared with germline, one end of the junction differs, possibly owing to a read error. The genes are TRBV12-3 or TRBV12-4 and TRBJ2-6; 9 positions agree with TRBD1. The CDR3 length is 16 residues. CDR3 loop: CASSIYRGPGANILTF. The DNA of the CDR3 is TGTGCCAGCAGTATATACAGGGGGCCTGGGGCCAACATCCTGACTTTC.

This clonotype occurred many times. In DNA form, the CDR3 reads TGTGCCAGCAGCTTGGGGCACCCAGGATATTCACCCCTCCACTTT. This translates into CASSLGHPGYSPLHF. This chain connects TRBV7-2 to TRBJ1-6, with D possibly TRBD1 on 5 matching bases. V was trimmed by 3 bases and J by 8 bases, leaving 14 bases between them. Germline V lookup: CDR1 SGHTA, CDR2 FQGNSA. This CDR3 region has 15 residues.

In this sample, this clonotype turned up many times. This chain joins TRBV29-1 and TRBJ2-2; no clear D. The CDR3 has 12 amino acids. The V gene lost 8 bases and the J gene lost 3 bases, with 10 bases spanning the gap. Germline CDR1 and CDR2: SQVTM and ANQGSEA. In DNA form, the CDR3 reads TGCAGCTCCCGTGGCTACACCGGGGAGCTGTTTTTT. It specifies CSSRGYTGELFF.

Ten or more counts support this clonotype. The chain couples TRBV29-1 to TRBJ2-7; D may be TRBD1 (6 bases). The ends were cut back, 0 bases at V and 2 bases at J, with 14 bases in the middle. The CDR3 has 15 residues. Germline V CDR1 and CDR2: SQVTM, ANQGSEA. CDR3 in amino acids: CSVEEGDKRTYEQYF. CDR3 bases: TGCAGCGTTGAAGAAGGGGACAAGCGCACCTACGAGCAGTACTTC.

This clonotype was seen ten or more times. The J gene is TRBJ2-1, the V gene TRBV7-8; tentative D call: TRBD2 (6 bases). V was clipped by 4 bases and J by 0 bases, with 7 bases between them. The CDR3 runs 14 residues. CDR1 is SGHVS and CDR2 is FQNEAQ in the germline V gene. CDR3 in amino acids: CASSYGSSYNEQFF. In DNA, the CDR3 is TGTGCCAGCAGCTACGGGAGCTCCTACAATGAGCAGTTCTTC.

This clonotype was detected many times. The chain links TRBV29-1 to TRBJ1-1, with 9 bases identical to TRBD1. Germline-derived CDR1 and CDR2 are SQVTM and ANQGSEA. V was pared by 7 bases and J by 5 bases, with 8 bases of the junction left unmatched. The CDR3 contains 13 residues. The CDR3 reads CSAQQGARTEAFF. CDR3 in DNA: TGCAGCGCACAACAGGGGGCAAGAACTGAAGCTTTCTTT.

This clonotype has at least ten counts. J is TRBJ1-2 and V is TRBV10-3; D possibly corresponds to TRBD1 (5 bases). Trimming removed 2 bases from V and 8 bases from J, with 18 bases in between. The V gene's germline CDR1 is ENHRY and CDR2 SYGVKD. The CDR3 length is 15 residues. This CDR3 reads CAISEPGTRIWGYTF. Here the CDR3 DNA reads TGTGCCATCAGTGAGCCTGGGACCCGCATATGGGGCTACACCTTC.

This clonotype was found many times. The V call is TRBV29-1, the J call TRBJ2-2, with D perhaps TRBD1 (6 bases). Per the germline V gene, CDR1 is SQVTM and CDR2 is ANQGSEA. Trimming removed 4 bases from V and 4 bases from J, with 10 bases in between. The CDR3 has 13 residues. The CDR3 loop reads CSVVRTATGELFF. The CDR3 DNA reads TGCAGCGTTGTTCGGACAGCCACCGGGGAGCTGTTTTTT.

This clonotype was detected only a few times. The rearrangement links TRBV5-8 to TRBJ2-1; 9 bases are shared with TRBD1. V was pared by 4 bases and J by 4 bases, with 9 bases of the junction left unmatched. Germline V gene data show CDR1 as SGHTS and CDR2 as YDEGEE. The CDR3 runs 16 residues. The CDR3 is CASSISLGTGYNEQFF. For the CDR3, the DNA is TGTGCCAGCAGCATTTCCCTGGGGACAGGGTACAATGAGCAGTTCTTC.